These 3 T cell receptor beta chains were all obtained from the same sample, sequenced in a study of beta chain features in type 1 diabetes. All of the isolated RNA was reverse transcribed, so expressed TCRB transcripts were sequenced. Using immunoSEQ multiplex PCR, the repertoire was profiled, and TCRdb retains in-frame clones only, with some absent. The table has over 120,000 clones, around a tenth seen once; the top ten hold approximately 0.68%. The sample consisted of central memory CD4+ T cells from blood. The origin of the receptors is a man between 18 and 35 years old in good health.

This clone was seen a handful of times. This chain links TRBV4-3 with TRBJ1-2; D is possibly TRBD1 (6 bases). V was trimmed by 4 bases and J by 0 bases, leaving 12 bases between them. The germline CDR1 and CDR2 sequences are LGHNA and YSLEER. This CDR3 is built from 15 residues. The CDR3 bases are TGCGCCAGCAGCCCCACAGGGCCAGCTAACTATGGCTACACCTTC. Translated, it gives CASSPTGPANYGYTF.

This clone was found a few times. The V and J genes are TRBV7-2 and TRBJ1-2; the D gene is possibly TRBD1 (5 bases). CDR3 length: 13 residues. V lost 5 bases to trimming and J lost 8 bases, with 15 bases between them. Germline assignment: CDR1 SGHTA and CDR2 FQGNSA. The CDR3 DNA sequence: TGTGCCAGCAGCCTCAGTGGGGCTGGCGGCTACACCTTC. This gives the protein CASSLSGAGGYTF.

Here the CDR3 DNA reads TGTGCCAGCTCACCAAGGGCGGGGAGCACAGATACGCAGTATTTT. This codes for CASSPRAGSTDTQYF. The J gene is TRBJ2-3, the V gene TRBV18; D is perhaps TRBD2 (6 bases). The V gene lost 2 bases and the J gene lost 0 bases, with 9 bases spanning the gap. Germline V gives CDR1 KGHSH, CDR2 LQKENI. This CDR3 comprises 15 residues.